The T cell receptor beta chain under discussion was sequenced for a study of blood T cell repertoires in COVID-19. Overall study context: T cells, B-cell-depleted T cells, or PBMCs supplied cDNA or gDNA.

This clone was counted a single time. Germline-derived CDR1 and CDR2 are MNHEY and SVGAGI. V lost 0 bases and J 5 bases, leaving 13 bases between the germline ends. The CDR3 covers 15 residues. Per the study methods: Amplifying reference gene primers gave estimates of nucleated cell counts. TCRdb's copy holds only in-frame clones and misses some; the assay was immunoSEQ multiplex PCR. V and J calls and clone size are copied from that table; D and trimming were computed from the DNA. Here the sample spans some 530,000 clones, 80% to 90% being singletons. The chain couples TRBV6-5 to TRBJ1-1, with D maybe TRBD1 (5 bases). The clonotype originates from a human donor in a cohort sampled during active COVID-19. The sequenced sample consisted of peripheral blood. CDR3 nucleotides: TGTGCCAGCAGTTACTCAATGGGGCGGAAAACTGAAGCTTTCTTT. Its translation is CASSYSMGRKTEAFF.